These 29 T cell receptor beta chains share one sample of origin, sequenced in a study of blood T cells in healthy people across ages. A sample-barcoded 5' primer and a J-beta primer mix were used in a second PCR of roughly 7 to 11 cycles. TCRdb fed the 5' RACE reads into MiXCR, producing one record per CDR3 protein. The repertoire consists of approximately 770,000 distinct CDR3 sequences, with 58% occurring once and the leading ten covering 20% to 25%. Sequencing used blood. All receptors come from a man aged 25-45 years in good health.

The chain joins TRBV7-9 to TRBJ2-1; D is undetermined. The V and J ends lost 1 base and 6 bases respectively, with 10 bases between them. The CDR3 loop spans 14 amino acids. Germline V gene data show CDR1 as SEHNR and CDR2 as FQNEAQ (reference sequence). The CDR3 DNA sequence: TGTGCCAGCAGCTTAGTCAGGAAGGCCAATGAGCAGTTCTTC. It yields the protein CASSLVRKANEQFF.

The chain joins TRBV29-1 to TRBJ2-5; D is unresolved. V lost 7 bases and J lost 4, with 16 bases in between. CDR1 and CDR2 from the germline V gene are SQVTM and ANQGSEA. This CDR3 comprises 13 residues. The DNA for the CDR3 is TGCAGCGGTAATGGGATTTTCGGAGAGACCCAGTACTTC. Protein sequence: CSGNGIFGETQYF.

CDR3 sequence: CASRDRQGWHQPQHF. The CDR3 DNA reads TGTGCCAGCAGGGACCGACAGGGGTGGCATCAGCCCCAGCATTTT. The chain joins TRBV6-6 to TRBJ1-5; TRBD1 matches 8 bases. The trim removed 6 bases at V and 5 bases at J, leaving 9 bases unmatched. CDR3 size: 15 residues. Germline V gene data show CDR1 as MNHNY and CDR2 as SVGAGI (reference sequence).

The chain combines TRBV5-1 with TRBJ2-2, with D uncertain. This CDR3 comprises 15 residues. Germline assignment: CDR1 SGHRS and CDR2 YFSETQ. The V end lost 4 bases, the J end lost 7 bases, and 17 bases lay between the germline ends. The CDR3 region is CASSPGPTIGGELFF. The DNA for the CDR3 is TGCGCCAGCAGCCCCGGCCCCACGATCGGCGGGGAGCTGTTTTTT. Together with reference TRBV5-1 and TRBJ2-2, the CDR3 gives the full variable domain: KAGVTQTPRYLIKTRGQQVTLSCSPISGHRSVSWYQQTPGQGLQFLFEYFSETQRNKGNFPGRFSGRQFSNSRSEMNVSTLELGDSALYLCASSPGPTIGGELFFGEGSRLTVL.

The rearrangement joins TRBV7-9 to TRBJ2-7, with 9 bases matching TRBD2. The CDR3 length is 15 residues. The junction had 6 bases not matched to a gene; V was cut back by 4 bases and J by 2 bases. Germline values: CDR1 SEHNR, CDR2 FQNEAQ (reference sequence). In DNA, the CDR3 is TGTGCCAGCAGCTCTAGCGGGGCGGAGACCTACGAGCAGTACTTC. Translation gives CASSSSGAETYEQYF. The full variable domain, completed using reference TRBV7-9 and TRBJ2-7, is DTGVSQNPRHKITKRGQNVTFRCDPISEHNRLYWYRQTLGQGPEFLTYFQNEAQLEKSRLLSDRFSAERPKGSFSTLEIQRTEQGDSAMYLCASSSSGAETYEQYFGPGTRLTVT.

The V call is TRBV6-5, the J call TRBJ2-1; 8 nucleotides agree with TRBD2. V trimming: 5 bases; J trimming: 9 bases; junction bases outside the gene matches: 6. The CDR3 spans 13 residues. The germline gives CDR1 MNHEY, CDR2 SVGAGI. The DNA of the CDR3 is TGTGCCAGCAGTAATACCGGGGGGGCTGAGCAGTTCTTC. Translated, it gives CASSNTGGAEQFF.

This clonotype was seen a handful of times. The chain carries TRBV7-9 and TRBJ2-2, with no clear D. The CDR3 spans 13 residues. CDR1 SEHNR and CDR2 FQNEAQ come from the germline V gene (reference sequence). Trimming removed 5 bases from V and 5 bases from J, with 9 bases in between. DNA of the CDR3: TGTGCCAGCAGCCCCACAAGTACCGGGGAGCTGTTTTTT. Its translation is CASSPTSTGELFF.

The chain combines TRBV6-6 with TRBJ2-1; 8 bases are shared with TRBD2. The junction had 4 bases not matched to a gene; V was cut back by 1 base and J by 5 bases. Germline-derived CDR1 and CDR2 are MNHNY and SVGAGI (reference sequence). The CDR3 covers 15 residues. The CDR3 DNA is TGTGCCAGCAGTTACTATGCGGGGGGTCACAATGAGCAGTTCTTC. Its translation: CASSYYAGGHNEQFF.

V and J are TRBV5-1 and TRBJ2-5, with 8 nucleotides matching TRBD1. This CDR3 is built from 18 residues. Germline values: CDR1 SGHRS, CDR2 YFSETQ. V shed 2 bases, J shed 5 bases, and the junction held 17 bases outside the gene matches. The CDR3 bases are TGCGCCAGCAGCTTCTACACTCCGACAGGGGCCGTCCGGGAGACCCAGTACTTC. It yields the protein CASSFYTPTGAVRETQYF.

The V call is TRBV29-1, the J call TRBJ2-7; D possibly corresponds to TRBD2 (6 bases). The germline V gene encodes CDR1 SQVTM and CDR2 ANQGSEA. Trimming pared 8 bases from V and 12 bases from J, leaving 26 bases between. The CDR3 covers 13 residues. In DNA, the CDR3 is TGCAGCACTAGACTAGTGGGAGATGGCGATCCGTACTTC. Its translation: CSTRLVGDGDPYF.

This clonotype was detected a few times. V and J are TRBV11-1 and TRBJ2-7, with a possible D match to TRBD2 (6 bases). The CDR3 spans 16 residues. Germline CDR1 is SGHAT and CDR2 is FQDESV (reference sequence). V lost 5 bases, J lost 3 bases, and 20 bases lay in between. In DNA form, the CDR3 reads TGTGCCAGCAGCGCCGAATCCGGGTGGCGGGGCTACGAGCAGTACTTC. Translated, it gives CASSAESGWRGYEQYF.

This rearrangement joins TRBV6-6 to TRBJ2-7; 8 bases match TRBD1. Losses at the gene ends were 6 bases for V and 1 base for J; bases not matched to a gene: 11. Per the germline V gene, CDR1 is MNHNY and CDR2 is SVGAGI (reference sequence). CDR3 length: 16 amino acids. For the CDR3, the DNA is TGTGCCAGCAGCTACACCCCTACAGGGGGTTCCTACGAGCAGTACTTC. This encodes CASSYTPTGGSYEQYF.

This clonotype was observed a single time. This sequence joins TRBV9 and TRBJ2-2, with D unresolved. Germline loops: CDR1 SGDLS, CDR2 YYNGEE. Trimming pared 1 base from V and 7 bases from J, leaving 8 bases between. The CDR3 consists of 13 residues. CDR3 residues: CASSVQGYGELFF. In nucleotides, the CDR3 is TGTGCCAGCAGCGTACAAGGTTACGGGGAGCTGTTTTTT.

V gene TRBV7-9 combines with J gene TRBJ1-2; D uncertain. The CDR3 runs 13 residues. V gave up 1 base and J gave up 7 bases, with 10 bases separating them. Germline CDR1 reads SEHNR; CDR2 reads FQNEAQ (reference sequence). The CDR3 here is CASSLVSGSGYTF. CDR3 coding DNA: TGTGCCAGCAGCTTAGTCTCGGGGTCTGGCTACACCTTC.

This rearrangement joins TRBV6-1 to TRBJ2-1, with no clear D. The CDR3 has 14 amino acids. The V gene lost 4 bases and the J gene lost 0 bases, with 7 bases spanning the gap. Germline CDR1 and CDR2: MNHNS and SASEGT. The CDR3 loop reads CASSVFSSYNEQFF. CDR3 DNA: TGTGCCAGCAGTGTTTTTAGCTCCTACAATGAGCAGTTCTTC.

V usage is TRBV6-2 or TRBV6-3 and J usage is TRBJ2-7, with TRBD1 matching 9 bases. With V trimmed by 8 bases and J by 5 bases, 13 bases remained unmatched. Germline CDR1 and CDR2: MNHEY and SVGEGT. The CDR3 spans 15 residues. CDR3: CASGDTGTGRNEQYF. The CDR3 DNA is TGTGCCAGCGGGGATACCGGGACAGGGAGGAACGAGCAGTACTTC.

The chain recombines TRBV14 with TRBJ2-4, with D unclear. Near its end, the DNA agrees better with TRBJ2-7, so the J call may be wrong. CDR1 and CDR2 (germline): SGHDN, FVKESK. This CDR3 comprises 15 residues. The CDR3 loop reads CASSDSGKGRYEQYF. CDR3 nucleotide sequence: TGTGCCAGCAGCGACTCCGGTAAGGGAAGATACGAGCAGTACTTC.

This clonotype was found once. The rearrangement joins TRBV7-9 to TRBJ2-7; D gene unclear. Matching the DNA end better, TRBJ2-5 makes the J call doubtful. Germline V gene sequence: CDR1 SEHNR, CDR2 FQNEAQ (reference sequence). The CDR3 runs 14 residues. CDR3 bases: TGTGCCAGCAGCCTATTCGACAACCGGGAGACCCAGTACTTC. Translating it yields CASSLFDNRETQYF.

The CDR3 protein is CASGKLAGNNEQFF. The CDR3 nucleotides are TGTGCCAGCGGAAAACTAGCGGGGAACAATGAGCAGTTCTTC. This sequence joins TRBV7-8 and TRBJ2-1; 10 nucleotides line up with TRBD2. The CDR3 is 14 residues long. Germline CDR1 reads SGHVS; CDR2 reads FQNEAQ. V lost 8 bases, J lost 5 bases, and 6 bases stayed unmatched.

The genes are TRBV28 and TRBJ1-2; D not resolved. Germline lookup yields CDR1 MDHEN and CDR2 SYDVKM. The V end was cut by 2 bases, the J end by 5 bases, with 9 bases between. This CDR3 is built from 13 residues. The CDR3 here is CASSLSFQYGYTF. In nucleotides, the CDR3 is TGTGCCAGCAGTTTAAGTTTTCAATATGGCTACACCTTC.

This clonotype was seen only once. The gene calls are TRBV30 and TRBJ1-2; D perhaps matches TRBD1 (5 bases). From germline, CDR1 is GTSNPN and CDR2 SVGIG (reference sequence). Trimming took 1 base from V and 8 from J, leaving 14 bases between them. The CDR3 has 13 amino acids. In nucleotides, the CDR3 is TGTGCCTGGAGTGCAGGGCTCGTGGGAGGCTACACCTTC. This sequence encodes CAWSAGLVGGYTF.

This chain joins TRBV20-1 and TRBJ1-2; D gene unclear. Germline V gene lookup returns CDR1 DFQATT and CDR2 SNEGSKA (reference sequence). The length of the CDR3 is 12 residues. Trimming removed 0 bases from V and 4 bases from J, with 6 bases in between. The CDR3 region is CSARDPTYGYTF. CDR3 in DNA: TGCAGTGCTAGAGATCCAACCTATGGCTACACCTTC.

The table lists this clonotype with a count of one. The chain links TRBV5-1 to TRBJ2-7; tentative D call: TRBD1 (5 bases). The germline V gene has CDR1 SGHRS and CDR2 YFSETQ. V was trimmed by 2 bases and J by 3 bases, leaving 15 bases between them. This CDR3 is built from 15 residues. The CDR3 sequence is CASSLGETSFYEQYF. In nucleotides, the CDR3 is TGCGCCAGCAGCTTAGGGGAAACAAGCTTCTACGAGCAGTACTTC.

The genes are TRBV5-1 and TRBJ1-4; D is possibly TRBD1 (6 bases). CDR3 length equals 15 residues. Trimming stripped 4 bases from V and 6 bases from J, with 16 bases between. CDR1 is SGHRS and CDR2 is YFSETQ in the germline V gene. The CDR3 DNA reads TGCGCCAGCAGCCTACTACAGGGCAGACATGAAAAACTGTTTTTT. Its translation is CASSLLQGRHEKLFF. Drawing the rest from reference TRBV5-1 and TRBJ1-4, the complete variable domain is KAGVTQTPRYLIKTRGQQVTLSCSPISGHRSVSWYQQTPGQGLQFLFEYFSETQRNKGNFPGRFSGRQFSNSRSEMNVSTLELGDSALYLCASSLLQGRHEKLFFGSGTQLSVL.

The chain joins TRBV6-2 or TRBV6-3 to TRBJ2-7; 7 positions match TRBD1. The closer fit of TRBJ2-5 to the DNA end suggests the J call may be wrong. The CDR3 length is 13 residues. The germline gives CDR1 MNHEY, CDR2 SVGEGT. The CDR3 DNA follows: TGTGCCAGCAGTGACGGACAGGCGAGGACCCAGTACTTC. Encoded protein: CASSDGQARTQYF.

The genes are TRBV7-9 and TRBJ2-5; no firm D call. There are 14 residues in the CDR3. Germline CDR1 reads SEHNR; CDR2 reads FQNEAQ (reference sequence). V lost 4 bases and J lost 5, with 14 bases in between. The CDR3 protein is CASSSRSERETQYF. In DNA, the CDR3 is TGTGCCAGCAGCTCCAGGTCCGAACGGGAGACCCAGTACTTC.

This clonotype was found a few times. The chain employs TRBV7-2 and TRBJ2-5, with D unclear. The V gene lost 1 base and the J gene lost 4 bases, with 7 bases spanning the gap. The CDR3 is made up of 13 amino acids. The germline V gene has CDR1 SGHTA and CDR2 FQGNSA. The CDR3 loop is CASSLGPGETQYF. Written as DNA, the CDR3 is TGTGCCAGCAGCTTAGGTCCGGGAGAGACCCAGTACTTC.

This rearrangement joins TRBV20-1 to TRBJ2-3; either TRBD1 or TRBD2 may fit D (6 bases each). This CDR3 has 16 amino acids. Trimming cost V 7 bases and J 2 bases, with 22 bases left between them. The V gene's germline CDR1 is DFQATT and CDR2 SNEGSKA (reference sequence). The chain's CDR3 is CSVTSGGGLPTDTQYF. The CDR3 DNA is TGCAGTGTCACGTCCGGAGGGGGGCTTCCCACAGATACGCAGTATTTT.

This chain uses TRBV10-2 with TRBJ2-2; D is unclear. Germline lookup yields CDR1 WSHSY and CDR2 SAAADI. This CDR3 has 15 amino acids. Trimming removed 6 bases at V and 3 bases at J, with 14 bases between. The CDR3 protein is CASRSGGWDTGELFF. The DNA for the CDR3 is TGCGCCAGCAGGTCCGGTGGTTGGGACACCGGGGAGCTGTTTTTT.